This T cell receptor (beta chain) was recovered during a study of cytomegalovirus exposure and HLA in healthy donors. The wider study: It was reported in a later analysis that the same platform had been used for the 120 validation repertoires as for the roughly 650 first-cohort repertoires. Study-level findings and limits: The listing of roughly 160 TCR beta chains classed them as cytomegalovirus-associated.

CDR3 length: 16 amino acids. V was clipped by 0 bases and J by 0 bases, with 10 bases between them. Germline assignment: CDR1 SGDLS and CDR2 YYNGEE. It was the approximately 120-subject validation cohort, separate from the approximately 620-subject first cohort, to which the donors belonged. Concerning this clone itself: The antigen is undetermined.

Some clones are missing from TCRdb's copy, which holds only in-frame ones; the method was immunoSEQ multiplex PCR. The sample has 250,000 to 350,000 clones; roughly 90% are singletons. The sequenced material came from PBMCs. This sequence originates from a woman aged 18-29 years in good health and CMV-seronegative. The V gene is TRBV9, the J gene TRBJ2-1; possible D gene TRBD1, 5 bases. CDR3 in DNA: TGTGCCAGCAGCGTAGTAGGCAGGGTCTCCTACAATGAGCAGTTCTTC. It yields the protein CASSVVGRVSYNEQFF. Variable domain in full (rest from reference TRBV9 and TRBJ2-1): DSGVTQTPKHLITATGQRVTLRCSPRSGDLSVYWYQQSLDQGLQFLIQYYNGEERAKGNILERFSAQQFPDLHSELNLSSLELGDSALYFCASSVVGRVSYNEQFFGPGTRLTVL.